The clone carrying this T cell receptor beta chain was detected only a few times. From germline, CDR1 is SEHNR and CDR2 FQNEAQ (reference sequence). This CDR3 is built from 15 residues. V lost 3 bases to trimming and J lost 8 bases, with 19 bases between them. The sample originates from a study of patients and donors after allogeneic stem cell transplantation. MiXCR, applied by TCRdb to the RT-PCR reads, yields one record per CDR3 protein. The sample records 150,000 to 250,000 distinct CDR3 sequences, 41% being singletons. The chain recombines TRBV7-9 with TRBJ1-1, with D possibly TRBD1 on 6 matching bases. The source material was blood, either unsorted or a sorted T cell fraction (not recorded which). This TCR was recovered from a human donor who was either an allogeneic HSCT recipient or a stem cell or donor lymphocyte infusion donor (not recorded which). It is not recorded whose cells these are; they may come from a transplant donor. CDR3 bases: TGTGCCAGCAGCTTGGGCAGGGGTGTTTTTGCAGAAGCTTTCTTT. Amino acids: CASSLGRGVFAEAFF.